One and the same sample provided the 6 T cell receptor beta chains below, sequenced in a study of shared clonotypes between healthy human individuals. Produced via immunoSEQ multiplex PCR; TCRdb's table is partial and in-frame only. The sample includes over 850,000 clones, 70% to 80% of them seen just once. The sequencing sample was made of memory CD4+ T cells from PBMCs. Indicated subset: CD45RA-negative fraction. All receptors derive from a man aged 18-30 years in good health. Some clones in this sample may be carry-over from other donors' samples.

Here the CDR3 DNA reads TGTGCCAGTAGGGGACTAGCGGGAGGCGGGTACAATGAGCAGTTCTTC. It specifies CASRGLAGGGYNEQFF. This chain links TRBV19 with TRBJ2-1, with TRBD2 identical over 15 bases. Germline-derived CDR1 and CDR2 are LNHDA and SQIVND (reference sequence). The CDR3 runs to 16 residues. Trimming at V came to 6 bases and at J to 4 bases, leaving 4 bases not matched to a gene.

This chain joins TRBV10-3 and TRBJ1-3, with a weak D call TRBD1 (6 bases). The CDR3 has 14 amino acids. Germline V lookup: CDR1 ENHRY, CDR2 SYGVKD. V lost 6 bases, J lost 2 bases, and 11 bases lay in between. The CDR3 coding sequence is TGTGCCATCAGGACGACAGGAGCTGGAAACACCATATATTTT. It codes for CAIRTTGAGNTIYF.

The chain uses TRBV19 and TRBJ2-5; maybe TRBD1 (5 bases). Germline assignment: CDR1 LNHDA and CDR2 SQIVND (reference sequence). V was shortened by 7 bases and J by 1 base, with 10 bases between the two germline ends. This CDR3 has 13 residues. Here the CDR3 reads CASNRQLQETQYF. The CDR3 bases are TGTGCCAGTAATCGACAGCTCCAAGAGACCCAGTACTTC.

V is TRBV14 and J is TRBJ2-2; D unresolved. The ends were cut back, 4 bases at V and 1 base at J, with 7 bases in the middle. The germline V gene has CDR1 SGHDN and CDR2 FVKESK. This CDR3 region has 14 residues. The CDR3 DNA reads as TGTGCCAGCAGCCGCAGCAGGAACACCGGGGAGCTGTTTTTT. Translated: CASSRSRNTGELFF. Combining the CDR3 with reference TRBV14 and TRBJ2-2 gives the whole variable domain EAGVTQFPSHSVIEKGQTVTLRCDPISGHDNLYWYRRVMGKEIKFLLHFVKESKQDESGMPNNRFLAERTGGTYSTLKVQPAELEDSGVYFCASSRSRNTGELFFGEGSRLTVL.

V is TRBV9 and J is TRBJ1-2; D remains ambiguous. Looked up from germline, CDR1 is SGDLS and CDR2 is YYNGEE. The germline V and J ends were trimmed by 0 bases and 4 bases, with 10 bases remaining between them. The length of the CDR3 is 14 residues. The CDR3 here is CASSVDATVYGYTF. The CDR3 region has the DNA TGTGCCAGCAGCGTAGATGCCACGGTCTATGGCTACACCTTC.

The J gene is TRBJ2-7, the V gene TRBV27, with a tentative D call TRBD2 (6 bases). The CDR3 loop spans 16 amino acids. V lost 6 bases and J 6 bases, leaving 24 bases between the germline ends. The germline gives CDR1 MNHEY, CDR2 SMNVEV (reference sequence). Written as DNA, the CDR3 is TGTGCCAGCAGCCCAGCTCAAGCGGGCCCTCGGGGCGAGCAGTACTTC. Protein: CASSPAQAGPRGEQYF.